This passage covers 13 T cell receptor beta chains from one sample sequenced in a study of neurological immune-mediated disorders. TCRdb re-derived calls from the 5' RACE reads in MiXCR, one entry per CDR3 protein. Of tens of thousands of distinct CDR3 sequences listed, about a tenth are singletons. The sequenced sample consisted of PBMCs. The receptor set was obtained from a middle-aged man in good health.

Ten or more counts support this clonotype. The CDR3 nucleotides read TGTGCCAGCAGCCCCGGTAGCGGGTCGTACGAGCAGTACTTC. It yields the protein CASSPGSGSYEQYF. The chain links TRBV4-2 to TRBJ2-7; TRBD2 matches 7 bases. There are 14 residues in the CDR3. Germline V gene data show CDR1 as LGHNA and CDR2 as YNFKEQ. With 4 bases clipped from V and 4 bases from J, the junction kept 7 bases outside the gene matches.

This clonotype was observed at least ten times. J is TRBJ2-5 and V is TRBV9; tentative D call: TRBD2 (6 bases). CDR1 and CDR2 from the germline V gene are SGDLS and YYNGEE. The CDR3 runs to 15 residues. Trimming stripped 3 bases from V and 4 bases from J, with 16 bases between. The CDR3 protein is CASSEWGGRGETQYF. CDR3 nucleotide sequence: TGTGCCAGCAGCGAGTGGGGAGGCCGGGGAGAGACCCAGTACTTC.

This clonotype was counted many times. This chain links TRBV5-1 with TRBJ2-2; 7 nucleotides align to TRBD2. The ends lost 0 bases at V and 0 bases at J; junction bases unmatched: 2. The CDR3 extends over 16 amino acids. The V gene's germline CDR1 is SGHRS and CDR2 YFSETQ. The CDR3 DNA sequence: TGCGCCAGCAGCTTGGTAGCGGGTGCGAACACCGGGGAGCTGTTTTTT. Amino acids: CASSLVAGANTGELFF.

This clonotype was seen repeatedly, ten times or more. DNA of the CDR3: TGTGCCAGCAGTTCTCCCGGGACTTTGAGGCAGTTCTTC. Amino acids: CASSSPGTLRQFF. The chain uses TRBV6-5 and TRBJ2-1, with D possibly matching TRBD2 (6 bases). Looked up from germline, CDR1 is MNHEY and CDR2 is SVGAGI. Trimming pared 4 bases from V and 12 bases from J, leaving 16 bases between. The CDR3 has 13 amino acids.

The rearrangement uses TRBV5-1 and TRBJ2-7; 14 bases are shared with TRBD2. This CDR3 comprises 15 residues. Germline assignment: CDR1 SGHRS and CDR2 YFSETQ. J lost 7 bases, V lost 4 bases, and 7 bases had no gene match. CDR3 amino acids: CASSDGLAGGTEQYF. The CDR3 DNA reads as TGCGCCAGCAGCGATGGACTAGCGGGGGGTACGGAGCAGTACTTC.

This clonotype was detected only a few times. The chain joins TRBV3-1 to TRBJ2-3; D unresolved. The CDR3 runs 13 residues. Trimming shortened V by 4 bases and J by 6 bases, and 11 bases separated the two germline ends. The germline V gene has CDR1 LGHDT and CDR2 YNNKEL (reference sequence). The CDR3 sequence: CASSLSSVDTQYF. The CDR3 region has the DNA TGTGCCAGCAGCCTATCTTCTGTGGATACGCAGTATTTT.

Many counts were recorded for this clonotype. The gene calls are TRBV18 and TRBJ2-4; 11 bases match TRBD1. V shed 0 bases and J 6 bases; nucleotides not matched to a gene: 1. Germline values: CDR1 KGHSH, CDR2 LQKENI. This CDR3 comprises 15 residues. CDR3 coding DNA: TGTGCCAGCTCACCACCGGGGACAGGGGGAAACATTCAGTACTTC. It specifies CASSPPGTGGNIQYF.

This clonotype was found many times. The CDR3 reads CASSLGLVPPLSFF. The CDR3 bases are TGTGCCAGCAGTTTAGGCCTAGTCCCGCCTCTCTCGTTCTTC. The chain joins TRBV28 to TRBJ2-1; D is uncertain. Trimming removed 2 bases at V and 15 bases at J, with 20 bases between. CDR1 is MDHEN, CDR2 SYDVKM, per germline. This CDR3 is 14 amino acids long.

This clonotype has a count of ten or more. The CDR3 sequence: CASSQVMRTMNTEAFF. The CDR3 bases are TGTGCCAGCAGCCAAGTCATGAGGACTATGAACACTGAAGCTTTCTTT. The V call is TRBV4-2, the J call TRBJ1-1; D is uncertain. V was cut by 1 base and J by 0 bases, with 12 bases left in between. The CDR3 runs to 16 residues. Looked up from germline, CDR1 is LGHNA and CDR2 is YNFKEQ.

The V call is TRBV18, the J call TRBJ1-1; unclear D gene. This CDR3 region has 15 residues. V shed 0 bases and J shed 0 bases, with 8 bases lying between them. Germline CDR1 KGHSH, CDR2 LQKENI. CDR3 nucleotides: TGTGCCAGCTCACCACCGGGGAGCTTGAACACTGAAGCTTTCTTT. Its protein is CASSPPGSLNTEAFF.

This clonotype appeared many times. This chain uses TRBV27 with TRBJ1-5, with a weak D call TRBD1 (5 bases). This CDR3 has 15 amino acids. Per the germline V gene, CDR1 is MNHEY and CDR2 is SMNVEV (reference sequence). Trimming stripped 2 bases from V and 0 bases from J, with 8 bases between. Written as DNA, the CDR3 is TGTGCCAGCAGTTTAACAGGTTTTAGCAATCAGCCCCAGCATTTT. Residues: CASSLTGFSNQPQHF.

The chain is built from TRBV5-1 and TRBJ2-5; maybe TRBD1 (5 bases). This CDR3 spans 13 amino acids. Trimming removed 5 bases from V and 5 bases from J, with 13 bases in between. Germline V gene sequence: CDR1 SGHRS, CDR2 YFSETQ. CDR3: CASRYRIEETQYF. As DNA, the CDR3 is TGCGCCAGCAGGTACAGGATCGAGGAGACCCAGTACTTC.

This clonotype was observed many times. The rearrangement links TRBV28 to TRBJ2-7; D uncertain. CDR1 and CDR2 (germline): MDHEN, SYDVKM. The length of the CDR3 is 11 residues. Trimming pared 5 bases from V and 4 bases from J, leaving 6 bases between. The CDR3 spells CASSTKYEQYF. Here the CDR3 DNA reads TGTGCCAGCAGTACTAAATACGAGCAGTACTTC.